Presented here are 16 T cell receptor beta chains from one specimen sequenced in a study of T-cell memory formation after mild COVID-19. In TCRdb, the 5' RACE reads were re-called with MiXCR into one record per CDR3 protein. Of 350,000 or so distinct CDR3 sequences detected, around 21% appear once; the ten largest clones hold about an eighth. The sequencing input was PBMCs or a T cell subset sorted from them (not recorded which). Source of these receptors: an adult woman who had mild COVID-19 (a few samples of this study predate the infection). Cell type and time point are not known.

This clonotype turned up a few times. The CDR3 sequence: CSARVASGGYEQYF. The CDR3 coding sequence is TGCAGTGCTAGGGTCGCTAGCGGGGGTTACGAGCAGTACTTC. The genes are TRBV20-1 and TRBJ2-7; 10 bases line up with TRBD2. The junction had 6 bases not matched to a gene; V was cut back by 3 bases and J by 4 bases. Germline CDR1 reads DFQATT; CDR2 reads SNEGSKA (reference sequence). This CDR3 is built from 14 residues.

This chain joins TRBV12-3 or TRBV12-4 and TRBJ1-2; TRBD1 aligns across 12 bases. V lost 6 bases to trimming and J lost 1 base; unmatched junction nucleotides: 9. The CDR3 is 17 residues long. Here the CDR3 DNA reads TGTGCCAGCAGCTGGGACAGGGGGCCTACCTATAACTATGGCTACACCTTC. It specifies CASSWDRGPTYNYGYTF.

This clonotype occurred a few times. The rearrangement uses TRBV14 and TRBJ2-2; D is unclear. CDR3 length: 14 amino acids. With 1 base removed from V and 1 base from J, the gap between germline ends came to 4 bases. Germline CDR1 and CDR2: SGHDN and FVKESK. The CDR3 protein is CASSQVWNTGELFF. The CDR3 bases are TGTGCCAGCAGCCAAGTTTGGAACACCGGGGAGCTGTTTTTT.

This sequence joins TRBV7-6 and TRBJ2-1, with 10 bases aligning to TRBD2. The V gene end was trimmed by 0 bases and the J gene end by 3 bases; junction bases not matched to a gene: 5. The CDR3 length is 17 residues. Germline V gene sequence: CDR1 SGHVS, CDR2 FNYEAQ. In DNA form, the CDR3 reads TGTGCCAGCAGCTTAGCGCAACTAGCGGGAAACTACAATGAGCAGTTCTTC. This codes for CASSLAQLAGNYNEQFF.

This clonotype has more than one count but fewer than ten. The rearrangement joins TRBV12-3 or TRBV12-4 to TRBJ1-1; a possible D gene is TRBD1 (5 bases). This CDR3 is built from 14 residues. The germline V and J ends were trimmed by 6 bases and 3 bases, with 14 bases remaining between them. The CDR3 DNA reads TGTGCCAGCAGGGGGACTGCTTTCGACACTGAAGCTTTCTTT. Translating it yields CASRGTAFDTEAFF.

This clonotype has more than one count but fewer than ten. The chain uses TRBV20-1 and TRBJ1-1; TRBD1 aligns across 7 bases. CDR3 length: 13 residues. Germline CDR1 reads DFQATT; CDR2 reads SNEGSKA (reference sequence). J gave up 4 bases and V 6 bases, and 8 bases lay outside the gene matches. The CDR3, as DNA: TGCAGTGCGGCGACAGGGTACCGCACTGAAGCTTTCTTT. It encodes CSAATGYRTEAFF.

The chain employs TRBV4-2 and TRBJ2-1; 7 bases are a match to TRBD2. Germline CDR1 reads LGHNA; CDR2 reads YNFKEQ. V lost 0 bases and J lost 9; bases outside the gene matches: 8. The CDR3 is 15 amino acids. The CDR3 region is CASSQDSGQGREQFF. The CDR3 DNA sequence: TGTGCCAGCAGCCAAGATAGCGGGCAGGGACGTGAGCAGTTCTTC.

The rearrangement joins TRBV24-1 to TRBJ1-2; 7 bases agree with TRBD1. Germline values: CDR1 KGHDR, CDR2 SFDVKD. V lost 9 bases to trimming and J lost 3 bases; unmatched junction nucleotides: 0. CDR3 length equals 11 residues. The chain's CDR3 is CATGTDYGYTF. In DNA, the CDR3 is TGTGCCACCGGGACAGACTATGGCTACACCTTC.

The table lists this clonotype with many counts. The CDR3 protein is CASSLVGKETQYF. The CDR3 bases are TGCGCCAGCAGCTTGGTGGGAAAAGAGACCCAGTACTTC. The V gene is TRBV5-1, the J gene TRBJ2-5, with D unresolved. Deletions cut 0 bases from V and 3 bases from J, with 6 bases between. The CDR3 runs 13 residues. The germline gives CDR1 SGHRS, CDR2 YFSETQ.

This clonotype was seen more than once but under ten times. The V gene is TRBV2, the J gene TRBJ2-6; possible D gene TRBD1, 5 bases. The ends were cut back, 2 bases at V and 2 bases at J, with 13 bases in the middle. CDR3 length equals 17 residues. The V gene's germline CDR1 is SNHLY and CDR2 FYNNEI. The CDR3 protein is CASSEQGVGPGANVLTF. The CDR3 DNA sequence: TGTGCCAGCAGTGAACAGGGCGTGGGCCCTGGGGCCAACGTCCTGACTTTC. The whole variable domain, remainder taken from reference TRBV2 and TRBJ2-6, is EPEVTQTPSHQVTQMGQEVILRCVPISNHLYFYWYRQILGQKVEFLVSFYNNEISEKSEIFDDQFSVERPDGSNFTLKIRSTKLEDSAMYFCASSEQGVGPGANVLTFGAGSRLTVL.

This clonotype was observed a handful of times. V usage is TRBV6-5 and J usage is TRBJ1-6; D remains ambiguous. Germline V gene lookup returns CDR1 MNHEY and CDR2 SVGAGI. The CDR3 loop spans 12 amino acids. Between the trimmed V and J ends, which lost 2 bases and 14 bases, there was a span of 10 bases. The CDR3 reads CASSYPDRTLHF. The DNA of the CDR3 is TGTGCCAGCAGTTACCCGGATAGGACCCTCCACTTT.

The chain has TRBV5-1 and TRBJ2-5; D is ambiguous. CDR1 and CDR2 (germline): SGHRS, YFSETQ. This CDR3 spans 14 amino acids. V was pared by 1 base and J by 4 bases, with 11 bases between. The DNA of the CDR3 is TGCGCCAGCAGCTTGCCCTGGCTAGGAGAGACCCAGTACTTC. It encodes CASSLPWLGETQYF. The full variable domain, completed using reference TRBV5-1 and TRBJ2-5, is KAGVTQTPRYLIKTRGQQVTLSCSPISGHRSVSWYQQTPGQGLQFLFEYFSETQRNKGNFPGRFSGRQFSNSRSEMNVSTLELGDSALYLCASSLPWLGETQYFGPGTRLLVL.

The J gene is TRBJ1-5, the V gene TRBV18; D is unclear. The germline CDR1 and CDR2 sequences are KGHSH and LQKENI. Between the trimmed V and J ends, which lost 2 bases and 2 bases, there was a span of 7 bases. The CDR3 loop spans 14 amino acids. CDR3 protein: CASSPGIGNQPQHF. The CDR3 DNA reads TGTGCCAGCTCACCAGGGATAGGCAATCAGCCCCAGCATTTT.

The chain is built from TRBV4-1 and TRBJ2-3; 7 bases fit TRBD1. Germline V CDR1 and CDR2: MGHRA, YSYEKL. This CDR3 has 16 amino acids. Trimming cost V 1 base and J 2 bases; bases outside gene matches: 6. The DNA of the CDR3 is TGCGCCAGCAGCCAAGTGGGACAGAGCAACACAGATACGCAGTATTTT. Amino acids: CASSQVGQSNTDTQYF.

J is TRBJ2-5 and V is TRBV5-1; D ambiguous. Germline CDR1 and CDR2: SGHRS and YFSETQ. This CDR3 region has 14 residues. V was cut by 0 bases and J by 1 base, with 7 bases left in between. The CDR3 DNA sequence: TGCGCCAGCAGCTTGGCCGAAGTCCAAGAGACCCAGTACTTC. Translated, it gives CASSLAEVQETQYF. Full variable domain (missing parts from reference TRBV5-1 and TRBJ2-5): KAGVTQTPRYLIKTRGQQVTLSCSPISGHRSVSWYQQTPGQGLQFLFEYFSETQRNKGNFPGRFSGRQFSNSRSEMNVSTLELGDSALYLCASSLAEVQETQYFGPGTRLLVL.

This clonotype was seen a few times. The V gene is TRBV7-9, the J gene TRBJ2-5; possible D gene TRBD1, 5 bases. This CDR3 is 13 amino acids long. Deletions cut 4 bases from V and 2 bases from J, with 8 bases between. The V gene's germline CDR1 is SEHNR and CDR2 FQNEAQ (reference sequence). For the CDR3, the DNA is TGTGCCAGCAGCTCCCAGGGTCAAGAGACCCAGTACTTC. Translation: CASSSQGQETQYF.